The rows below give T cell receptor beta chains drawn from one sample of a study of T cells in Graves' hyperthyroidism and ophthalmopathy. MiXCR was run by TCRdb on the multiplex PCR reads, yielding one entry per CDR3 protein. The sample gives under 450,000 distinct CDR3 sequences, around 16% of which show up once; roughly an eighth is in the top ten. Sequencing used blood. All receptors come from a woman aged 18-29 years with Graves' hyperthyroidism. CDR3s include the opening cysteine and the closing phenylalanine or tryptophan.

v_gene: TRBV28
CDR3aa: CASSLRGTGGQETQYF

v_gene: TRBV6-1
CDR3aa: CASSDAPGLEQYF

v_gene: TRBV15
CDR3aa: CATSRAPRDGEQFF

v_gene: TRBV13
CDR3aa: CASSRTGDYTGELFF

v_gene: TRBV3-1
CDR3aa: CASSHAGGLQETQYF

v_gene: TRBV27
CDR3aa: CASSGGVSDTQYF

v_gene: TRBV29-1
CDR3aa: CSVEVVSLYGYTF

v_gene: TRBV20-1
CDR3aa: CSARDVETQYF

v_gene: TRBV2
CDR3aa: CASSVPDSSYEQYF

v_gene: TRBV4-1
CDR3aa: CASSQDPLGQYGYTF

v_gene: TRBV20-1
CDR3aa: CSAREPRWGQGRETQYF

v_gene: TRBV25-1
CDR3aa: CASSDRGWDTIYF

v_gene: TRBV10-3
CDR3aa: CAKHRDQAKNIQYF

v_gene: TRBV7-3
CDR3aa: CASSRSGPQMADTQYF

v_gene: TRBV4-1
CDR3aa: CASSQVRTSQAGELFF

v_gene: TRBV24-1
CDR3aa: CATMRAGADTQYF

v_gene: TRBV20-1
CDR3aa: CSASDYRGPYGYTF

v_gene: TRBV13
CDR3aa: CASSTGSPEMNQPQHF

v_gene: TRBV4-2
CDR3aa: CASSLHEARDTEAFF

v_gene: TRBV10-3
CDR3aa: CAIRSGEKLFF

v_gene: TRBV4-1
CDR3aa: CASSLDWTVGQPQHF

v_gene: TRBV20-1
CDR3aa: CSARAAGGHQPQHF

v_gene: TRBV6-1
CDR3aa: CASRWEAPNTGELFF

v_gene: TRBV7-3
CDR3aa: CASSGTSQETQYF

v_gene: TRBV5-1
CDR3aa: CASSSSLAGGNEQFF

v_gene: TRBV6-2/TRBV6-3
CDR3aa: CASTPGTGIRYEQYF

v_gene: TRBV2
CDR3aa: CASSEAGASGSYNEQFF